This passage covers 26 T cell receptor beta chains from one sample sequenced in a study of blood T cell repertoires in COVID-19 (dated by TCRdb to the early 2020s). Library method: the immunoSEQ multiplex PCR assay. TCRdb's version of the immuneACCESS table is confined to in-frame rearrangements and falls short of the full clone set. An unresolved V gene accounts for under half of the shortfall where checked; the remainder is of unknown origin. The sample contains some 300,000 clones, approximately 88% of them found a single time. Of the sample, approximately 7% falls within the top ten clones. The sequenced material came from peripheral blood. The receptor set was obtained from a woman aged 30 to 39 who had recovered from COVID-19.

This chain joins TRBV2 and TRBJ2-5; weak D call: TRBD1 (5 bases). CDR3 length: 13 amino acids. V was clipped by 5 bases and J by 4 bases, with 11 bases between them. Germline values: CDR1 SNHLY, CDR2 FYNNEI. The CDR3 DNA reads as TGTGCCAGCAGTCTCTTTCAGGGAGAGACCCAGTACTTC. Protein: CASSLFQGETQYF.

The chain joins TRBV18 to TRBJ2-5, with D uncertain. V lost 5 bases, J lost 3 bases, and 10 bases lay in between. This CDR3 region has 13 residues. CDR1 is KGHSH and CDR2 is LQKENI in the germline V gene. The CDR3 here is CASSNTAEETQYF. CDR3 sequence (DNA): TGTGCCAGCTCAAACACCGCAGAAGAGACCCAGTACTTC.

This clone was detected once. The V call is TRBV5-1, the J call TRBJ2-3, with TRBD1 identical over 7 bases. CDR3 length: 13 amino acids. V lost 2 bases and J lost 6; bases outside the gene matches: 3. Per germline, CDR1 SGHRS and CDR2 YFSETQ. Here the CDR3 reads CASSFRGMDTQYF. CDR3 DNA sequence: TGCGCCAGCAGCTTCAGGGGGATGGATACGCAGTATTTT.

The V gene is TRBV28, the J gene TRBJ1-6, with TRBD1 matching 8 bases. CDR3 length: 16 amino acids. Germline assignment: CDR1 MDHEN and CDR2 SYDVKM. V gave up 4 bases and J gave up 8 bases; unmatched junction bases: 10. CDR3 DNA: TGTGCCAGCAGTTCCCACGGACAGGGATCACATTCACCCCTCCACTTT. Translating it yields CASSSHGQGSHSPLHF.

J is TRBJ1-1 and V is TRBV27, with a weak D call TRBD1 (5 bases). The length of the CDR3 is 13 residues. V lost 4 bases and J 3 bases, leaving 9 bases between the germline ends. Germline assignment: CDR1 MNHEY and CDR2 SMNVEV (reference sequence). CDR3 coding DNA: TGTGCCAGCAGTTCCCGGGGGGACACTGAAGCTTTCTTT. This gives the protein CASSSRGDTEAFF.

A few counts support this clone. CDR3 in amino acids: CASSEQGSLYGYTF. The CDR3 nucleotides read TGTGCCAGTAGCGAACAGGGCTCCCTCTATGGCTACACCTTC. V gene TRBV19 combines with J gene TRBJ1-2; perhaps TRBD1 as D (6 bases). The germline V gene has CDR1 LNHDA and CDR2 SQIVND (reference sequence). Trimming shortened V by 6 bases and J by 4 bases, and 15 bases separated the two germline ends. The CDR3 has 14 residues.

This clone was found once. The chain couples TRBV5-1 to TRBJ2-4, with TRBD1 as a possible D gene (5 bases). The CDR3 runs 14 residues. Germline V gives CDR1 SGHRS, CDR2 YFSETQ. V lost 0 bases to trimming and J lost 8 bases, with 12 bases between them. The CDR3 loop reads CASSLVALGHIQYF. CDR3 coding DNA: TGCGCCAGCAGCTTGGTGGCCTTGGGGCACATTCAGTACTTC.

This sequence joins TRBV9 and TRBJ2-3; 9 bases line up with TRBD2. The CDR3 is made up of 15 amino acids. The junction had 5 bases not matched to a gene; V was cut back by 4 bases and J by 2 bases. Germline assignment: CDR1 SGDLS and CDR2 YYNGEE. The CDR3 sequence is CASSLASGATDTQYF. The CDR3 DNA reads TGTGCCAGCAGCCTCGCTAGCGGGGCCACAGATACGCAGTATTTT.

The genes are TRBV6-6 and TRBJ1-2; perhaps TRBD1 as D (5 bases). Germline CDR1 MNHNY, CDR2 SVGAGI (reference sequence). The CDR3 totals 16 residues. V was clipped by 5 bases and J by 1 base, with 17 bases between them. CDR3 sequence reads: CASSQGFSGGNYGYTF. CDR3 DNA: TGTGCCAGCAGTCAGGGTTTTAGCGGGGGTAACTATGGCTACACCTTC.

The chain couples TRBV15 to TRBJ2-5, with D unresolved. Germline assignment: CDR1 LNHNV and CDR2 YYDKDF (reference sequence). Trimming took off 0 bases at V and 2 bases at J, with 16 bases between the two ends. This CDR3 has 17 amino acids. CDR3 sequence (DNA): TGTGCCACCAGCAGAGACAAAAAGCCTCGCCCGCAAGAGACCCAGTACTTC. Its protein product is CATSRDKKPRPQETQYF. Full variable domain (remainder filled in from reference TRBV15 and TRBJ2-5): DAMVIQNPRYQVTQFGKPVTLSCSQTLNHNVMYWYQQKSSQAPKLLFHYYDKDFNNEADTPDNFQSRRPNTSFCFLDIRSPGLGDTAMYLCATSRDKKPRPQETQYFGPGTRLLVL.

This clone was detected once. The V gene is TRBV30, the J gene TRBJ1-2, with 7 bases matching TRBD1. Looked up from germline, CDR1 is GTSNPN and CDR2 is SVGIG (reference sequence). With V trimmed by 4 bases and J by 4 bases, 3 bases remained unmatched. CDR3 length: 12 residues. The CDR3 DNA sequence: TGTGCCTGGAACCGACAGGGCTATGGCTACACCTTC. This gives the protein CAWNRQGYGYTF.

The genes are TRBV12-3 or TRBV12-4 and TRBJ1-4; perhaps TRBD1 as D (6 bases). The CDR3 spans 13 residues. Trimming shortened V by 5 bases and J by 3 bases, and 7 bases separated the two germline ends. The CDR3 reads CASSGQSNEKLFF. In DNA form, the CDR3 reads TGTGCCAGCAGTGGACAGTCTAATGAAAAACTGTTTTTT.

The chain combines TRBV7-9 with TRBJ1-1; 11 positions match TRBD1. This CDR3 comprises 14 residues. Per germline, CDR1 SEHNR and CDR2 FQNEAQ (reference sequence). V was pared by 4 bases and J by 10 bases, with 8 bases of the junction left unmatched. The CDR3 nucleotides are TGTGCCAGCAGCTCCGGACAGGGGGCGTTCGTAGCTTTCTTT. It encodes CASSSGQGAFVAFF. Filled out from reference TRBV7-9 and TRBJ1-1, the complete variable domain reads DTGVSQNPRHKITKRGQNVTFRCDPISEHNRLYWYRQTLGQGPEFLTYFQNEAQLEKSRLLSDRFSAERPKGSFSTLEIQRTEQGDSAMYLCASSSGQGAFVAFFGQGTRLTVV.

With respect to this clone: No DNA is shown, since the ends of the CDR3 on it are uncertain; the CDR3 is the one TCRdb lists. The genes are TRBV21-1 and TRBJ1-5; the D call of TRBD1 is as the table states it, not checked on the DNA. TRBV21-1 has pseudogene status. Inclusive of both ends, the CDR3 amounts to 14 amino acids. CDR3 in amino acids: CASSFGQGNQPQHF.

The V and J genes are TRBV4-1 and TRBJ2-1; 7 nucleotides line up with TRBD1. There are 15 residues in the CDR3. With V trimmed by 0 bases and J by 7 bases, 6 bases remained unmatched. Per the germline V gene, CDR1 is MGHRA and CDR2 is YSYEKL. The CDR3 loop reads CASSQERGRLNEQFF. CDR3 in DNA: TGCGCCAGCAGCCAAGAAAGGGGGCGCTTGAATGAGCAGTTCTTC.

As to this clone: The same CDR3 is also encoded by other DNA sequences in this sample. This rearrangement joins TRBV6-1 to TRBJ1-5; TRBD1 agrees at 10 bases. V lost 1 base to trimming and J lost 7 bases; unmatched junction nucleotides: 4. This CDR3 comprises 15 residues. In germline, CDR1 is MNHNS, CDR2 SASEGT. CDR3 loop: CASSEGDRGRQPQHF. In nucleotides, the CDR3 is TGTGCCAGCAGTGAAGGGGACAGGGGAAGGCAGCCCCAGCATTTT.

The chain uses TRBV6-5 and TRBJ2-7; D might be TRBD1 (6 bases). This CDR3 is built from 13 residues. Germline CDR1 is MNHEY and CDR2 is SVGAGI. The V end was cut by 2 bases, the J end by 2 bases, with 7 bases between. CDR3 coding DNA: TGTGCCAGCAGTTACGACAGGACCTACGAGCAGTACTTC. Amino acid sequence: CASSYDRTYEQYF.

The chain carries TRBV7-9 and TRBJ1-1; the D is unclear. This CDR3 has 16 amino acids. Germline V CDR1 and CDR2: SEHNR, FQNEAQ (reference sequence). V was clipped by 5 bases and J by 0 bases, with 16 bases between them. CDR3 coding DNA: TGTGCCAGCAGCCTCTCGCGGCAAACCGTGAACACTGAAGCTTTCTTT. Translated: CASSLSRQTVNTEAFF.

V and J are TRBV4-1 and TRBJ2-2; D is unresolved. The germline V gene has CDR1 MGHRA and CDR2 YSYEKL. Trimming left V 4 bases short and J 3 bases short, with 15 bases between. The CDR3 runs to 16 residues. In DNA, the CDR3 is TGCGCCAGCAGCCTCAAGTACCAGGTGTACACCGGGGAGCTGTTTTTT. This sequence encodes CASSLKYQVYTGELFF.

V is TRBV5-6 and J is TRBJ1-1, with no clear D. Germline V lookup: CDR1 SGHDT, CDR2 YYEEEE. This CDR3 comprises 15 residues. V lost 1 base, J lost 1 base, and 11 bases lay in between. CDR3 nucleotides: TGTGCCAGCAGCTTGTCGCCTGACAAGAACACTGAAGCTTTCTTT. This translates into CASSLSPDKNTEAFF.

The chain carries TRBV7-9 and TRBJ2-2; D gene ambiguous. V was clipped by 5 bases and J by 8 bases, with 9 bases between them. Germline CDR1 reads SEHNR; CDR2 reads FQNEAQ (reference sequence). The CDR3 runs 12 residues. CDR3 DNA sequence: TGTGCCAGCAGCCCTACAGTGGGGGAGCTGTTTTTT. This sequence encodes CASSPTVGELFF. The full variable domain, its missing parts supplied by reference TRBV7-9 and TRBJ2-2, is DTGVSQNPRHKITKRGQNVTFRCDPISEHNRLYWYRQTLGQGPEFLTYFQNEAQLEKSRLLSDRFSAERPKGSFSTLEIQRTEQGDSAMYLCASSPTVGELFFGEGSRLTVL.

The rearrangement uses TRBV6-5 and TRBJ2-2; TRBD1 agrees at 9 bases. The CDR3 is made up of 15 amino acids. Germline values: CDR1 MNHEY, CDR2 SVGAGI. V was pared by 5 bases and J by 1 base, with 2 bases of the junction left unmatched. The CDR3: CASSQDRGNTGELFF. DNA of the CDR3: TGTGCCAGCAGTCAGGACAGGGGGAACACCGGGGAGCTGTTTTTT.

This chain uses TRBV5-1 with TRBJ2-1; D gene uncertain. The CDR3 length is 14 residues. Germline V CDR1 and CDR2: SGHRS, YFSETQ. With 4 bases removed from V and 5 bases from J, the gap between germline ends came to 13 bases. Here the CDR3 reads CASSPWSNHNEQFF. The DNA of the CDR3 is TGCGCCAGCAGCCCCTGGAGCAACCACAATGAGCAGTTCTTC.

The genes are TRBV24-1 and TRBJ2-7; D call uncertain. Germline values: CDR1 KGHDR, CDR2 SFDVKD. This CDR3 is built from 14 residues. Trimming took off 3 bases at V and 2 bases at J, with 10 bases between the two ends. The CDR3 reads CATSDSWSTYEQYF. In nucleotides, the CDR3 is TGTGCCACCAGTGATAGCTGGTCGACCTACGAGCAGTACTTC.

The V call is TRBV4-1, the J call TRBJ1-2, with 7 nucleotides matching TRBD1. This CDR3 has 15 residues. The V segment lost 0 bases and the J segment 2 bases; nucleotides outside the gene matches: 3. Per germline, CDR1 MGHRA and CDR2 YSYEKL. This CDR3 is CASSQEGGSNYGYTF. Here the CDR3 DNA reads TGCGCCAGCAGCCAAGAAGGGGGCAGCAACTATGGCTACACCTTC.

The chain uses TRBV27 and TRBJ2-2; TRBD2 matches at 8 bases. V gave up 5 bases and J gave up 4 bases; unmatched junction bases: 6. The V gene's germline CDR1 is MNHEY and CDR2 SMNVEV (reference sequence). This CDR3 is 15 amino acids long. CDR3 loop: CASSLWAGGTGELFF. The DNA of the CDR3 is TGTGCCAGCAGTCTTTGGGCGGGGGGCACCGGGGAGCTGTTTTTT.